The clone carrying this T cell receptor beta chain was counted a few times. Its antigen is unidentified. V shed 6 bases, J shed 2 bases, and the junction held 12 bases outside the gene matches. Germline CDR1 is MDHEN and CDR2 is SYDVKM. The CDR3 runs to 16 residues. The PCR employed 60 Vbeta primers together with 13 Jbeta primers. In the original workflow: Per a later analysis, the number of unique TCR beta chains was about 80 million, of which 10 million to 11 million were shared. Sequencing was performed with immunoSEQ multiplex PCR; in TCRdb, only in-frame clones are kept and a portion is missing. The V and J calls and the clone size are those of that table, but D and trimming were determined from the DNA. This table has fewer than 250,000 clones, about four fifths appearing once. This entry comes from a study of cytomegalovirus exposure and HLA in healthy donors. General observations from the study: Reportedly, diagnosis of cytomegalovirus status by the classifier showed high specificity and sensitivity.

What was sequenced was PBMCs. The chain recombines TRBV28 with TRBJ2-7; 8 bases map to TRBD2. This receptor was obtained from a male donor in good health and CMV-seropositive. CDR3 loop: CASSSPYKRETYEQYF. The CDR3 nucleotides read TGTGCCAGCAGCTCCCCCTACAAGCGGGAGACCTACGAGCAGTACTTC.